These 4 T cell receptor beta chains share one sample of origin, sequenced in a study of control samples from healthy donors and cancer patients. Clones were sequenced by immunoSEQ multiplex PCR, and TCRdb holds only the in-frame ones, with some missing. There are about 160,000 clones in the sample; 94% occur only once, and around 8% lies in the top ten. Sequencing was performed on blood. All receptors come from a woman in her forties in good health.

This clone showed up just once. V gene TRBV12-2 combines with J gene TRBJ1-1; the DNA was not compared with TRBD1, the D call given in the table. TRBV12-2 is annotated as a pseudogene. The CDR3 has 18 residues. CDR3 nucleotide sequence: TGTGCAAGTCGCTTAGAGGAGTCGGAACAGGGAGAGAACACTGAAGCTTTCTTT. Its translation is CASRLEESEQGENTEAFF.

The chain combines TRBV6-5 with TRBJ1-1, with D perhaps TRBD1 (5 bases). V lost 7 bases and J 3 bases, leaving 12 bases between the germline ends. Germline V gene sequence: CDR1 MNHEY, CDR2 SVGAGI. CDR3 length equals 13 residues. CDR3: CASIKGTHTEAFF. CDR3 nucleotide sequence: TGTGCCAGCATAAAGGGGACGCACACTGAAGCTTTCTTT.

Comment on this clone: In the same sample, other DNA sequences code for this CDR3. The CDR3 coding sequence is TGCGCCAGCAGCTTGACGGTATCTGGAAACACCATATATTTT. Its translation: CASSLTVSGNTIYF. The V call is TRBV5-1, the J call TRBJ1-3; no reliable D call. Deletions cut 1 base from V and 1 base from J, with 6 bases between. This CDR3 spans 14 amino acids. From germline, CDR1 is SGHRS and CDR2 YFSETQ.

The gene calls are TRBV6-6 and TRBJ1-1; D is uncertain. The CDR3 runs 11 residues. V was clipped by 7 bases and J by 4 bases, with 7 bases between them. Germline-derived CDR1 and CDR2 are MNHNY and SVGAGI (reference sequence). In DNA form, the CDR3 reads TGTGCCAGCACCGAGCCCACTGAAGCTTTCTTT. It translates to CASTEPTEAFF.